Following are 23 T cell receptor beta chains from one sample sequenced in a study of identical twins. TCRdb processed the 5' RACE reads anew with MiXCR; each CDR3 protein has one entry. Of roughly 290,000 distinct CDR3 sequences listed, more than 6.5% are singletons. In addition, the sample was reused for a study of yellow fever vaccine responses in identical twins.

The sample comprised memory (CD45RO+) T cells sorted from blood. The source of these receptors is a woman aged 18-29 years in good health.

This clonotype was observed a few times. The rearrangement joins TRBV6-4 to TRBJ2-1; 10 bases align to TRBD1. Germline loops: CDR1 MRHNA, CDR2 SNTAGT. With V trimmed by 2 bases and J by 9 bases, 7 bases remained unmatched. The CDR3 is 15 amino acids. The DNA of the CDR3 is TGTGCCAGCAGTGACCCGGGACAGGGGAGACTTGAGCAGTTCTTC. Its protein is CASSDPGQGRLEQFF.

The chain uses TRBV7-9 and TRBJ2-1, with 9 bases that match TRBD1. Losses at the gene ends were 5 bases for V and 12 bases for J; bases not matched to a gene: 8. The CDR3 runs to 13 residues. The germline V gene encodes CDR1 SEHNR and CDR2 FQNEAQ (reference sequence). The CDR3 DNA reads TGTGCCAGCAGCCCTAGGGGACAGGGTGGGCAGTTCTTC. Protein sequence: CASSPRGQGGQFF.

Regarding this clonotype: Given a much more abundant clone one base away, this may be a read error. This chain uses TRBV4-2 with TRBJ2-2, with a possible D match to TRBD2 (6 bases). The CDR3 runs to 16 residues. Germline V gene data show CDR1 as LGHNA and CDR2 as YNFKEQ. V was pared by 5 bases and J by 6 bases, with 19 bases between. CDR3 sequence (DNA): TGTGCCAGCAGCTGTGAGGTTCTAGCGCCTTCCGGGGAGCTGTTTTTT. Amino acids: CASSCEVLAPSGELFF.

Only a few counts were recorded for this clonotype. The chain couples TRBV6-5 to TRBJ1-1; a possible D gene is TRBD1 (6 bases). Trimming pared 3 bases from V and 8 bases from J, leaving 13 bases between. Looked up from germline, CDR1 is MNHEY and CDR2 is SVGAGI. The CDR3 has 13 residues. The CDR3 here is CASSYLWTEEAFF. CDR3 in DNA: TGTGCCAGCAGTTATCTCTGGACAGAAGAAGCTTTCTTT.

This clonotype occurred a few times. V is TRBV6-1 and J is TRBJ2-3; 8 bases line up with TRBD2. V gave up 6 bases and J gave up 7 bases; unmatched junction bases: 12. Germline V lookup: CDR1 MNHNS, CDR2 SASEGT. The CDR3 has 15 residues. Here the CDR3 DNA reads TGTGCCAGCAGCCCTCCGAGCGGGGGAGGGTATACGCAGTATTTT. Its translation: CASSPPSGGGYTQYF.

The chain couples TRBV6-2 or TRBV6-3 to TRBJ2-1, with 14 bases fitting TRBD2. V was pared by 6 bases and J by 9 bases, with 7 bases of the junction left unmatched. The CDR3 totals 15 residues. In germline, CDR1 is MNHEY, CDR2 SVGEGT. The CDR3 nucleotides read TGTGCCAGCAGCCAGACTAGCGGGGGGGCTGGTGAGCAGTTCTTC. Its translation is CASSQTSGGAGEQFF.

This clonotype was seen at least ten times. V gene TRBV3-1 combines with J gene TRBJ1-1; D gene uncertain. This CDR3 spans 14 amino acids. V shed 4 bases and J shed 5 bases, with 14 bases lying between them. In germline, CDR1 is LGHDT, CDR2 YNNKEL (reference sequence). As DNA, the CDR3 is TGTGCCAGCAGCCGCGGGGATGTAGGAACTGAAGCTTTCTTT. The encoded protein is CASSRGDVGTEAFF.

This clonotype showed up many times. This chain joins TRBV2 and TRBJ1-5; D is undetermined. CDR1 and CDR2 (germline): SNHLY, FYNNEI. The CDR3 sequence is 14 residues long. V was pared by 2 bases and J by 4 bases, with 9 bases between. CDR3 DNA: TGTGCCAGCAGTGAAATGGAGCGTAATCAGCCCCAGCATTTT. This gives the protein CASSEMERNQPQHF. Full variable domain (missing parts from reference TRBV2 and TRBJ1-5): EPEVTQTPSHQVTQMGQEVILRCVPISNHLYFYWYRQILGQKVEFLVSFYNNEISEKSEIFDDQFSVERPDGSNFTLKIRSTKLEDSAMYFCASSEMERNQPQHFGDGTRLSIL.

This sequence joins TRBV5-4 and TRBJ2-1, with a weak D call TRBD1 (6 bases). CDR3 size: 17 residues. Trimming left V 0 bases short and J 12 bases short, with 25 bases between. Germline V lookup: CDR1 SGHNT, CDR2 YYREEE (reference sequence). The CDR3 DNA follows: TGTGCCAGCAGCTTGGGCCAGATCGGGACAACAGCTCGAGGGCAGTTCTTC. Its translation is CASSLGQIGTTARGQFF. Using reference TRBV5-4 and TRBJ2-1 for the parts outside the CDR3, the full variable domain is ETGVTQSPTHLIKTRGQQVTLRCSSQSGHNTVSWYQQALGQGPQFIFQYYREEENGRGNFPPRFSGLQFPNYSSELNVNALELDDSALYLCASSLGQIGTTARGQFFGPGTRLTVL.

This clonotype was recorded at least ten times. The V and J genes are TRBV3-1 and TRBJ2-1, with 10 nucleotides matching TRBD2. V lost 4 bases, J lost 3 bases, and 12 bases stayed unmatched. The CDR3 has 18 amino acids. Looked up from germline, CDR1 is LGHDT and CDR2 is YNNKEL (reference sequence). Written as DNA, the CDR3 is TGTGCCAGCAGCCCAGGGACTAGCGAAGGCTACTTCTACAATGAGCAGTTCTTC. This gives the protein CASSPGTSEGYFYNEQFF.

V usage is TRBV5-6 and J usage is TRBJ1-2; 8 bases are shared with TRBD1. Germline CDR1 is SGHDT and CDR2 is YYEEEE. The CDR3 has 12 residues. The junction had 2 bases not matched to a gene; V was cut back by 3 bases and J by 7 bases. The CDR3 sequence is CASSWTGSGYTF. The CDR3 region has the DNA TGTGCCAGCAGCTGGACAGGGTCTGGCTACACCTTC.

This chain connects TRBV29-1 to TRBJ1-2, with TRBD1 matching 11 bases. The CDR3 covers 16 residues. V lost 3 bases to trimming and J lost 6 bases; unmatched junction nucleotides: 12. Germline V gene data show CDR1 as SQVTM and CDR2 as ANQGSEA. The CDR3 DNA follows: TGCAGCGTTGACATAACTGGACAGGGGGCGCCCCATGGCTACACCTTC. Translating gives CSVDITGQGAPHGYTF.

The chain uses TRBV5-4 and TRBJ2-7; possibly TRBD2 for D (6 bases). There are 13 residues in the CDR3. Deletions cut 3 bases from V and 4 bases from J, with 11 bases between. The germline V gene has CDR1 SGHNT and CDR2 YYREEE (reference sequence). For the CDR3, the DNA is TGTGCCAGCAGCTCGGTGGGGGGTTACGAGCAGTACTTC. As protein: CASSSVGGYEQYF.

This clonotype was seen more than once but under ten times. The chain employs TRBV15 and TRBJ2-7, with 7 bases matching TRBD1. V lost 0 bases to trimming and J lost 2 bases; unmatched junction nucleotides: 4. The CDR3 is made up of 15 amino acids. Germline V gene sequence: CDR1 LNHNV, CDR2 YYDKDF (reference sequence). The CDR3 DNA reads TGTGCCACCAGCAGAGATAGGGGGACAGCCTACGAGCAGTACTTC. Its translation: CATSRDRGTAYEQYF.

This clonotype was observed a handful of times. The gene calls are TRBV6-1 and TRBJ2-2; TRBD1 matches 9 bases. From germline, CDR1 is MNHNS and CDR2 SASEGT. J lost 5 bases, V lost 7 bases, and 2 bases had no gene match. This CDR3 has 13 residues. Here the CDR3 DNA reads TGTGCCAGCAACGGACAGGGGACCGGGGAGCTGTTTTTT. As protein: CASNGQGTGELFF.

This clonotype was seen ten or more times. CDR3 sequence reads: CSASYQGIRANEKLFF. The CDR3 coding sequence is TGCAGTGCTAGTTATCAGGGGATTCGAGCTAATGAAAAACTGTTTTTT. V gene TRBV20-1 combines with J gene TRBJ1-4; D may be TRBD1 (6 bases). This CDR3 is 16 amino acids long. In germline, CDR1 is DFQATT, CDR2 SNEGSKA (reference sequence). V was pared by 3 bases and J by 3 bases, with 17 bases between.

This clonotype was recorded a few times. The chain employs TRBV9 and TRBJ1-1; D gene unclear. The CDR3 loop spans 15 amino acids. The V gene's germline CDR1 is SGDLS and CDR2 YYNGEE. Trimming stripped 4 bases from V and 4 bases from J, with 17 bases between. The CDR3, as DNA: TGTGCCAGCAGCAGTTTAGGGTCGAGTGGCACTGAAGCTTTCTTT. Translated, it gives CASSSLGSSGTEAFF.

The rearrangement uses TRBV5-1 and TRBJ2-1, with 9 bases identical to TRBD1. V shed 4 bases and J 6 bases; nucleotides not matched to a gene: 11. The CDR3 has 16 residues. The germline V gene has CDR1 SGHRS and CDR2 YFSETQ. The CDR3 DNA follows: TGCGCCAGCAGCATCGGGTCCGGGACAGGGATCAATGAGCAGTTCTTC. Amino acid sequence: CASSIGSGTGINEQFF.

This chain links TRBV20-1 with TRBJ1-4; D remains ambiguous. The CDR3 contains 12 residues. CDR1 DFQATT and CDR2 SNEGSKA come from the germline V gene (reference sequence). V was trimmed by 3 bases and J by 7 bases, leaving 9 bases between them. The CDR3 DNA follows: TGCAGTGCTAGGGAAGGACGTGAAAAACTGTTTTTT. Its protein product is CSAREGREKLFF.

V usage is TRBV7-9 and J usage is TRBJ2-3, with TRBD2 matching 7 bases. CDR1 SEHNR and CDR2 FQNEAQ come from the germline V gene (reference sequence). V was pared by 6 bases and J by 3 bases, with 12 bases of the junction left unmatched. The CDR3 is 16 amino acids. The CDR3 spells CASSPASGISTDTQYF. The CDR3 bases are TGTGCCAGCAGTCCAGCCAGCGGGATATCTACAGATACGCAGTATTTT.

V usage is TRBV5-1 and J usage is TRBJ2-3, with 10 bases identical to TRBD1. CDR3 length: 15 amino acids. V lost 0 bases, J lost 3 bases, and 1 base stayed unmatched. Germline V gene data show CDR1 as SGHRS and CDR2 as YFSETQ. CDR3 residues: CASSLGGQGTDTQYF. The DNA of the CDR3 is TGCGCCAGCAGCTTGGGGGGACAGGGGACAGATACGCAGTATTTT.

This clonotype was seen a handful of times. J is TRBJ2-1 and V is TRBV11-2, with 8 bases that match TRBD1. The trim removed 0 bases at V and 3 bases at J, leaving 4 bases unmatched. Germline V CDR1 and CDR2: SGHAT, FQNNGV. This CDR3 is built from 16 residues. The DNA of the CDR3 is TGTGCCAGCAGCTTAGATTTGGGACAGGTCTACAATGAGCAGTTCTTC. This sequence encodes CASSLDLGQVYNEQFF.

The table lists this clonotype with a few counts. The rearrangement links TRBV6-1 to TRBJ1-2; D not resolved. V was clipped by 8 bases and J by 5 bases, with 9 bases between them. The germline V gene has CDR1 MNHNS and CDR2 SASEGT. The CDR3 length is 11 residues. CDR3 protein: CASDTDYGYTF. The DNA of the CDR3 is TGTGCCAGCGATACTGATTATGGCTACACCTTC.